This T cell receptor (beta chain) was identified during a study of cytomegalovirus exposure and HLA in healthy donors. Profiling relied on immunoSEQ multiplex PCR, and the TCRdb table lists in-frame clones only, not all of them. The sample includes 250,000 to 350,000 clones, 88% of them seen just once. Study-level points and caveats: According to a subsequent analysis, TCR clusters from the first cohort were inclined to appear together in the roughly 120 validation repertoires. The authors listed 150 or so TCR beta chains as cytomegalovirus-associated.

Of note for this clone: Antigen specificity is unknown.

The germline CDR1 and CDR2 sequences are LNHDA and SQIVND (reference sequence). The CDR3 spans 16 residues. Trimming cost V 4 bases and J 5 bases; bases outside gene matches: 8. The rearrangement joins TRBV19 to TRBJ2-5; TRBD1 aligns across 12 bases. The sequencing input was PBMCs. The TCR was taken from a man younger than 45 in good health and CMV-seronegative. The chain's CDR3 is CASSTRDRGRGETQYF. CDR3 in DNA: TGTGCCAGTAGTACCCGGGACAGGGGGCGCGGGGAGACCCAGTACTTC.